The 4 T cell receptor beta chains below all came from one sample that was sequenced in a study of T-cell memory formation after mild COVID-19. TCRdb used MiXCR to reprocess the 5' RACE reads, holding one entry per CDR3 protein. The sample has 500,000 to 650,000 distinct CDR3 sequences, less than 25% seen once. The specimen sequenced was PBMCs or a T cell subset sorted from them (not recorded which). These receptors came from an adult woman who had mild COVID-19 (a few samples of this study predate the infection). Cell type and time point are not known.

For this clonotype: A read error may produce the germline difference seen at one junction end. As DNA, the CDR3 is TGCGCCAGCAGCTCGGAGCTAGCGACGAGCACAGATACGAAGTATTTT. Its translation is CASSSELATSTDTKYF. V usage is TRBV4-1 and J usage is TRBJ2-3; possibly TRBD2 for D (6 bases). The CDR3 totals 16 residues. Germline V gene sequence: CDR1 MGHRA, CDR2 YSYEKL.

The rearrangement links TRBV11-1 to TRBJ2-1, with unresolved D. Germline V CDR1 and CDR2: SGHAT, FQDESV (reference sequence). V was clipped by 2 bases and J by 8 bases, with 7 bases between them. This CDR3 spans 12 amino acids. CDR3 loop: CASSLPNYEQFF. As DNA, the CDR3 is TGTGCCAGCAGCTTACCTAACTATGAGCAGTTCTTC.

The CDR3 loop reads CASSEYPVGRAFF. The CDR3 DNA reads TGTGCCAGCAGTGAATACCCCGTCGGGAGGGCTTTCTTT. J is TRBJ1-1 and V is TRBV25-1; no firm D call. The CDR3 sequence is 13 residues long. Germline CDR1 is MGHDK and CDR2 is SYGVNS. V was pared by 0 bases and J by 11 bases, with 13 bases between.

This clonotype has just one count. This chain joins TRBV7-3 and TRBJ2-7; TRBD2 aligns across 9 bases. V dropped 1 base and J dropped 3; count of bases not matched to a gene: 10. The CDR3 contains 17 residues. Germline V gene data show CDR1 as SGHTA and CDR2 as FQGTGA. The CDR3 loop is CASSLSGGGFSFYEQYF. In DNA form, the CDR3 reads TGTGCCAGCAGCTTAAGCGGGGGGGGTTTTAGCTTCTACGAGCAGTACTTC. Full variable domain (rest looked up from reference TRBV7-3 and TRBJ2-7): GAGVSQTPSNKVTEKGKYVELRCDPISGHTALYWYRQSLGQGPEFLIYFQGTGAADDSGLPNDRFFAVRPEGSVSTLKIQRTERGDSAVYLCASSLSGGGFSFYEQYFGPGTRLTVT.